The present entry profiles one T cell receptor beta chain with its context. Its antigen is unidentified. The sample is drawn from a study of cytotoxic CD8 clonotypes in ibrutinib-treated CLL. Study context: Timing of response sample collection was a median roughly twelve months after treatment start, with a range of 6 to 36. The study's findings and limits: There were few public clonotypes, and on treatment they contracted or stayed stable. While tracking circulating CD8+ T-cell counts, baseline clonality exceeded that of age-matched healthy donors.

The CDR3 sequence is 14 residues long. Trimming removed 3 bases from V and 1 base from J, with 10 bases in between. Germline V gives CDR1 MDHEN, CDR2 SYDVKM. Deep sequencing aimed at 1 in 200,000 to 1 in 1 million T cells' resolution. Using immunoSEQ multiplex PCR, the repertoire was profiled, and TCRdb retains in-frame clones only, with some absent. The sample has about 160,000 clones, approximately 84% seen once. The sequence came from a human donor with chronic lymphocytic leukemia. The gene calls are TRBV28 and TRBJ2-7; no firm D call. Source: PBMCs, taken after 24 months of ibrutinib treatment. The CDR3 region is CASSLTRPSYEQYF. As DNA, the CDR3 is TGTGCCAGCAGTTTGACCAGGCCTTCCTACGAGCAGTACTTC.